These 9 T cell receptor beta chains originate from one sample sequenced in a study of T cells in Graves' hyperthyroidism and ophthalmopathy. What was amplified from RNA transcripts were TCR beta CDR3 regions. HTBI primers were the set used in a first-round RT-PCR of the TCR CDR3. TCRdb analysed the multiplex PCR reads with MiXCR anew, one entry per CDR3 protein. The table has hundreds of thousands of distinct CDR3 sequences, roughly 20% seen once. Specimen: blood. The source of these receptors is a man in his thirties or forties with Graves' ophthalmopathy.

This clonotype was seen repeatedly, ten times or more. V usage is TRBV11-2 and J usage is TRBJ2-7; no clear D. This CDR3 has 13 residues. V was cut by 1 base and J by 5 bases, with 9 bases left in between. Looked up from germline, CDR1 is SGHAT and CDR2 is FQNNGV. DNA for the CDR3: TGTGCCAGCAGCTTAGGGGCGGTAAACGAGCAGTACTTC. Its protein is CASSLGAVNEQYF. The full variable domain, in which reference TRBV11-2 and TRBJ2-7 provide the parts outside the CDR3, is EAGVAQSPRYKIIEKRQSVAFWCNPISGHATLYWYQQILGQGPKLLIQFQNNGVVDDSQLPKDRFSAERLKGVDSTLKIQPAKLEDSAVYLCASSLGAVNEQYFGPGTRLTVT.

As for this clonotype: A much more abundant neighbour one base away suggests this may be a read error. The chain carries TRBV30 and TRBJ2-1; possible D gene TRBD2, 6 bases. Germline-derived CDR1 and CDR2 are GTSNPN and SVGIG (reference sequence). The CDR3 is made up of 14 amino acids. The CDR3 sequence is CVWSDPNLRGEQFF. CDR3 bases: TGTGTCTGGAGTGACCCCAATTTGCGGGGTGAGCAGTTCTTC.

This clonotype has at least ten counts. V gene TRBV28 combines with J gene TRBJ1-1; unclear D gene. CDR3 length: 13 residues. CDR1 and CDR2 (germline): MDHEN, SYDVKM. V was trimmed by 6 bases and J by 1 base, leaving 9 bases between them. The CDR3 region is CASSLTENTEAFF. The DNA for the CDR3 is TGTGCCAGCAGCCTAACAGAGAACACTGAAGCTTTCTTT.

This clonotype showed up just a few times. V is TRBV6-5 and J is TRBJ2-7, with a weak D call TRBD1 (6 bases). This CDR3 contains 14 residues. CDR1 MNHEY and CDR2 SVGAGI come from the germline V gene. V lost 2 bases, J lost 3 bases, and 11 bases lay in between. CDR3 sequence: CASSYGTQLYEQYF. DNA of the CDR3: TGTGCCAGCAGTTACGGGACACAACTCTACGAGCAGTACTTC.

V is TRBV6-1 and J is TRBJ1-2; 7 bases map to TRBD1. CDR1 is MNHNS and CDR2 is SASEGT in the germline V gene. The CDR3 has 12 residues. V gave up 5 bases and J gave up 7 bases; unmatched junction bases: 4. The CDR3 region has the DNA TGTGCCAGCAGTAACAACAGGGGTGGCTACACCTTC. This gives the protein CASSNNRGGYTF.

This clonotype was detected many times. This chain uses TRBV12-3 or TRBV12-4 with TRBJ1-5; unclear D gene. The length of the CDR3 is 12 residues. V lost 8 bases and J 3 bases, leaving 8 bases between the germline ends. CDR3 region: CASLGPNQPQHF. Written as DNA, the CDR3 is TGTGCCAGCCTCGGCCCCAATCAGCCCCAGCATTTT.

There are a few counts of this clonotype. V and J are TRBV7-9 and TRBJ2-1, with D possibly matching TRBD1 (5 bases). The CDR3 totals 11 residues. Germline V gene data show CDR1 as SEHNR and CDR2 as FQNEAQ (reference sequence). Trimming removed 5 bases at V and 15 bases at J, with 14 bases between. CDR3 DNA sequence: TGTGCCAGCAGCCTACAGGAACAGAGGTTCTTC. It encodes CASSLQEQRFF.

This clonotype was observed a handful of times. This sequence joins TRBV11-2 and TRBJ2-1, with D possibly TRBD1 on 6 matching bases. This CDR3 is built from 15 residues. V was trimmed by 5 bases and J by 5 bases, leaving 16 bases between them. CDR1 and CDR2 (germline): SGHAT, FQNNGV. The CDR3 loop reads CASSSPRQAHNEQFF. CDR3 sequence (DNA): TGTGCCAGCAGCAGCCCCCGACAGGCCCACAATGAGCAGTTCTTC.

CDR3 protein: CASSLGTGGVRETQYF. Written as DNA, the CDR3 is TGTGCCAGCAGTTTAGGGACAGGGGGGGTGAGAGAGACCCAGTACTTC. The chain has TRBV27 and TRBJ2-5; TRBD1 agrees at 11 bases. The V segment lost 2 bases and the J segment 4 bases; nucleotides outside the gene matches: 6. Germline CDR1 MNHEY, CDR2 SMNVEV (reference sequence). The CDR3 totals 16 residues.